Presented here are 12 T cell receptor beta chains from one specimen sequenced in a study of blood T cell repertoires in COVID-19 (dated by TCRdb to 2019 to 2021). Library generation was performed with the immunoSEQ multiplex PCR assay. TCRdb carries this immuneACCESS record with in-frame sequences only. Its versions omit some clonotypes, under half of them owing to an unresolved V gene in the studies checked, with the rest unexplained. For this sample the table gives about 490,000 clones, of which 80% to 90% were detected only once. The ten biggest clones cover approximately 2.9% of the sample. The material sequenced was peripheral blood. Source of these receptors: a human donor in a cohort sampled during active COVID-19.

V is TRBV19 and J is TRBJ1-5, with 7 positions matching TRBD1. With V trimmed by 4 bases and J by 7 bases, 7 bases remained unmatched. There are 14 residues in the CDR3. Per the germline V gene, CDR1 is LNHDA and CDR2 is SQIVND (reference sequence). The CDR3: CASSTTGEWQPQHF. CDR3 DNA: TGTGCCAGTAGTACTACAGGGGAATGGCAGCCCCAGCATTTT.

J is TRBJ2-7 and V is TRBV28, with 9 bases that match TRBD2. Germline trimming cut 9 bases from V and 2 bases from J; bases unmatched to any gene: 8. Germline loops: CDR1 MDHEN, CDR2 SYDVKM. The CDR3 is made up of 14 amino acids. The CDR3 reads CASVPSGVPYEQYF. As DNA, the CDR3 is TGTGCCAGTGTACCTAGCGGGGTCCCCTACGAGCAGTACTTC.

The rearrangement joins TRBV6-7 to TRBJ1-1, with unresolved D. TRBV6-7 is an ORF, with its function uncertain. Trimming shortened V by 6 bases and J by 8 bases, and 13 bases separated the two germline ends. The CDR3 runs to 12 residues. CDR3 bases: TGTGCCAGCAGGTTAATGGGGAGGGAAGCTTTCTTT. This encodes CASRLMGREAFF.

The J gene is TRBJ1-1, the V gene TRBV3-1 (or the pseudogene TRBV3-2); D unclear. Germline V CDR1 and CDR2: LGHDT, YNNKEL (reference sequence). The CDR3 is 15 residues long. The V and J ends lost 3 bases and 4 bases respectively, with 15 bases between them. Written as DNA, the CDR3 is TGTGCCAGCAGCCAGACCAGCGGGCGGGGCACTGAAGCTTTCTTT. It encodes CASSQTSGRGTEAFF.

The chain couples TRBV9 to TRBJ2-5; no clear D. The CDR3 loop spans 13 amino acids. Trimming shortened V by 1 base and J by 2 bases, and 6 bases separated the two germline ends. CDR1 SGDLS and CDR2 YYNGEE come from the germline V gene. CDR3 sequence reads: CASSVTIQETQYF. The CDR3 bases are TGTGCCAGCAGCGTAACTATACAAGAGACCCAGTACTTC.

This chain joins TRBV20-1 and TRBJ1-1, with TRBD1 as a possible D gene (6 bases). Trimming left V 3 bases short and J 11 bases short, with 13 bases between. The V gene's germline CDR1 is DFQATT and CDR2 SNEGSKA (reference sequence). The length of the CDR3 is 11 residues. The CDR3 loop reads CSASRTDGAFF. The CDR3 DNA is TGCAGTGCTAGTCGGACAGATGGGGCTTTCTTT.

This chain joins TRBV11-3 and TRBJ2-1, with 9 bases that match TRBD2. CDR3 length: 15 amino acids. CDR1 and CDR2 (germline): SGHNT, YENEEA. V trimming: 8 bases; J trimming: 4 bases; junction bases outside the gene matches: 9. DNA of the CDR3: TGTGCCAGCGCGCCGACTAGCGGAGAGTACAATGAGCAGTTCTTC. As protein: CASAPTSGEYNEQFF.

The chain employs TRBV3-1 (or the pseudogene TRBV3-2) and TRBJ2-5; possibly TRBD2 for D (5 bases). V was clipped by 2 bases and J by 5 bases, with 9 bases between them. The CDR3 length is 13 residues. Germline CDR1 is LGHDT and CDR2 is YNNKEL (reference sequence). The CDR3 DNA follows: TGTGCCAGCAGCCAACTAAGAGGGGAGACCCAGTACTTC. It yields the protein CASSQLRGETQYF.

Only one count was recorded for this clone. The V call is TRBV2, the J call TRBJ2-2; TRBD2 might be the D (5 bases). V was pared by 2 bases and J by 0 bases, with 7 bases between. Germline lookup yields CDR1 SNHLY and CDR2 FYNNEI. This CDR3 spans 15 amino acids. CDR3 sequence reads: CASSERGSNTGELFF. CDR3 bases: TGTGCCAGCAGTGAACGGGGTTCGAACACCGGGGAGCTGTTTTTT.

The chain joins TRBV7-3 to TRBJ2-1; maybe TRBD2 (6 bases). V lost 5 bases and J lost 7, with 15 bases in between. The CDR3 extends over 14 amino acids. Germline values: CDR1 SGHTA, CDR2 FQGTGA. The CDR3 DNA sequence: TGTGCCAGCAGCGCGCCGGGAGTAACGAATGAGCAGTTCTTC. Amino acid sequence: CASSAPGVTNEQFF.

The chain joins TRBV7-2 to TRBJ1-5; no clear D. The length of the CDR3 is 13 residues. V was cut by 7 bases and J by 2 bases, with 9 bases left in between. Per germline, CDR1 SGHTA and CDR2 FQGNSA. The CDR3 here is CASTGSGNQPQHF. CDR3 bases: TGTGCCAGCACCGGGTCGGGCAATCAGCCCCAGCATTTT.

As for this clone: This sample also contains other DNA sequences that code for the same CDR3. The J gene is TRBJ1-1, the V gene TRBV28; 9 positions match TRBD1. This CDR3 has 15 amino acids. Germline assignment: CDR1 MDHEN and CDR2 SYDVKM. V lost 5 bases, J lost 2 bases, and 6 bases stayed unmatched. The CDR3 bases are TGTGCCAGCAGTCCGCGTACAGGGGGCAACACTGAAGCTTTCTTT. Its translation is CASSPRTGGNTEAFF.